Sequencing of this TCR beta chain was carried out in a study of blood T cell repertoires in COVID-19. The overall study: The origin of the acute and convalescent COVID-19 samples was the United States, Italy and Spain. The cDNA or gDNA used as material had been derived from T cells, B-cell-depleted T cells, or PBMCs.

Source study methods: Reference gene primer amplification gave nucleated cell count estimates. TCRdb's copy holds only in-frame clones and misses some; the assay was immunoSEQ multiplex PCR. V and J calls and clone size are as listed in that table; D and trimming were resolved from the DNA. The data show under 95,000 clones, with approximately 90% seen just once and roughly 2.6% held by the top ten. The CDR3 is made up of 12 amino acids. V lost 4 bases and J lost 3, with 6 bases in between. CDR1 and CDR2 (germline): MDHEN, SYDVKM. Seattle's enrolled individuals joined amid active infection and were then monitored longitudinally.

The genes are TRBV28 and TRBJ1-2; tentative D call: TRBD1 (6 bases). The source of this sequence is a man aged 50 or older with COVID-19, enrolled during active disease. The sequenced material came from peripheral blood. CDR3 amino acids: CASSSGDYGYTF. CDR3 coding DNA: TGTGCCAGCAGTTCAGGGGACTATGGCTACACCTTC.